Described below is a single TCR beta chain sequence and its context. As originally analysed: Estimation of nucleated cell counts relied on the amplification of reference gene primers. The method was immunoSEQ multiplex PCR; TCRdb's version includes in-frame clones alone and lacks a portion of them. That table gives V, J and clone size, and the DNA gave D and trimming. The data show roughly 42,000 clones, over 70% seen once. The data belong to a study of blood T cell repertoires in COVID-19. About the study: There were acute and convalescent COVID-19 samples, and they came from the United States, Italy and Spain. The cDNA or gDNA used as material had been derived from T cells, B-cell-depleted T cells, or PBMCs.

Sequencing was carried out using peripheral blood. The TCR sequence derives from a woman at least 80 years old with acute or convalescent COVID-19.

The CDR3 loop is CASSQTLLNQPQHF. The CDR3 DNA reads TGCGCCAGCAGCCAGACACTCCTGAATCAGCCCCAGCATTTT. The rearrangement uses TRBV4-1 and TRBJ1-5; D unclear. The germline V gene has CDR1 MGHRA and CDR2 YSYEKL. V shed 3 bases and J shed 4 bases, with 10 bases lying between them. The CDR3 is 14 amino acids.